The source of this T cell receptor (beta chain) is a study of blood T cell repertoires in COVID-19. Overall study: Nucleic acid was either cDNA or gDNA, and it came from T cells, B-cell-depleted T cells, or PBMCs.

The length of the CDR3 is 15 residues. Germline CDR1 SGHNT, CDR2 YYREEE (reference sequence). Losses at the gene ends were 1 base for V and 7 bases for J; bases not matched to a gene: 5. Clones were read by immunoSEQ multiplex PCR, and TCRdb kept only the in-frame ones, dropping some. The repertoire holds some 87,000 clones, over 60% seen once, with less than 20% in the top ten. This rearrangement joins TRBV5-4 to TRBJ2-1; 10 nucleotides match TRBD2. The source material was peripheral blood. The receptor was derived from an elderly woman with active or convalescent COVID-19. The CDR3 reads CASSLPSGGGNEQFF. In DNA, the CDR3 is TGTGCCAGCAGCTTGCCTAGCGGGGGAGGGAATGAGCAGTTCTTC.